Following are 21 T cell receptor beta chains from one sample sequenced in a study of blood T cell repertoires in COVID-19 (dated by TCRdb to the early 2020s). The library relied on the immunoSEQ multiplex PCR assay. TCRdb mirrors the immuneACCESS table, restricted to in-frame sequences. Some clones are absent from its copies; in checked studies, under half trace to an unresolved V gene, and the reason for the others is unknown. The sample includes under 30,000 clones, with roughly 94% observed a single time. 3.5% to 4.5% of the sample is held by the ten biggest clonotypes. What was sequenced was peripheral blood. The source is a human donor with active COVID-19. The donor label of this sample is uncertain.

The rearrangement uses TRBV7-9 and TRBJ2-3, with TRBD1 identical over 7 bases. Germline CDR1 is SEHNR and CDR2 is FQNEAQ (reference sequence). The V gene end was trimmed by 5 bases and the J gene end by 1 base; junction bases not matched to a gene: 12. The CDR3 runs to 17 residues. The CDR3 loop is CASSPPTGLKGTDTQYF. CDR3 coding DNA: TGTGCCAGCAGCCCCCCGACAGGGTTGAAGGGCACAGATACGCAGTATTTT.

The V and J genes are TRBV27 and TRBJ2-2; 9 positions match TRBD2. After removal of 4 bases from V and 0 bases from J, the junction contained 3 bases not matched to a gene. From germline, CDR1 is MNHEY and CDR2 SMNVEV (reference sequence). The CDR3 runs to 16 residues. CDR3 region: CASSSSGMTNTGELFF. CDR3 nucleotide sequence: TGTGCCAGCAGTTCTAGCGGGATGACGAACACCGGGGAGCTGTTTTTT.

The CDR3 DNA is TGTGCCAGCAGCCTGGGACTAGCGGGAGTAGGTGAGCAGTTCTTC. Protein product: CASSLGLAGVGEQFF. This chain joins TRBV6-2 or TRBV6-3 and TRBJ2-1; 14 nucleotides align to TRBD2. Unmatched junction bases numbered 7, after V lost 6 bases and J lost 9 bases. The CDR3 is 15 amino acids. Germline assignment: CDR1 MNHEY and CDR2 SVGEGT.

The rearrangement joins TRBV11-2 to TRBJ2-5; 10 positions match TRBD2. Trimming removed 1 base from V and 5 bases from J; junction bases left unmatched: 4. Germline-derived CDR1 and CDR2 are SGHAT and FQNNGV. The CDR3 totals 15 residues. This chain's CDR3 is CASSLVSGRMETQYF. The CDR3 coding sequence is TGTGCCAGCAGCTTAGTTAGCGGGAGGATGGAGACCCAGTACTTC.

The chain links TRBV28 to TRBJ2-2; no reliable D call. Trimming cost V 7 bases and J 2 bases, with 8 bases left between them. In germline, CDR1 is MDHEN, CDR2 SYDVKM. The CDR3 extends over 13 amino acids. This CDR3 reads CASIRRNTGELFF. CDR3 DNA: TGTGCCAGCATTAGGAGAAACACCGGGGAGCTGTTTTTT. The complete variable domain, with remaining parts taken from reference TRBV28 and TRBJ2-2, reads DVKVTQSSRYLVKRTGEKVFLECVQDMDHENMFWYRQDPGLGLRLIYFSYDVKMKEKGDIPEGYSVSREKKERFSLILESASTNQTSMYLCASIRRNTGELFFGEGSRLTVL.

The V call is TRBV30, the J call TRBJ1-1; possibly TRBD1 for D (5 bases). CDR1 GTSNPN and CDR2 SVGIG come from the germline V gene (reference sequence). V lost 4 bases and J lost 0, with 9 bases in between. This CDR3 is built from 13 residues. DNA for the CDR3: TGTGCCTGGATTAACAGGATGAACACTGAAGCTTTCTTT. It is translated as CAWINRMNTEAFF.

This rearrangement joins TRBV25-1 to TRBJ2-3; 13 bases are a match to TRBD2. V lost 2 bases, J lost 5 bases, and 1 base stayed unmatched. Germline lookup yields CDR1 MGHDK and CDR2 SYGVNS. CDR3 length: 15 amino acids. The CDR3 loop reads CASSERTSGRDTQYF. CDR3 nucleotide sequence: TGTGCCAGCAGTGAACGGACTAGCGGGAGAGATACGCAGTATTTT.

The chain uses TRBV6-5 and TRBJ2-7; D is undetermined. Trimming cost V 0 bases and J 4 bases, with 10 bases left between them. This CDR3 is built from 14 residues. CDR1 is MNHEY, CDR2 SVGAGI, per germline. CDR3 DNA sequence: TGTGCCAGCAGTTACTCGGCAGGCGATTACGAGCAGTACTTC. This translates into CASSYSAGDYEQYF.

J is TRBJ2-3 and V is TRBV7-2, with TRBD2 as a possible D gene (5 bases). The germline V and J ends were trimmed by 4 bases and 8 bases, with 10 bases remaining between them. The length of the CDR3 is 12 residues. CDR1 and CDR2 from the germline V gene are SGHTA and FQGNSA. The DNA for the CDR3 is TGTGCCAGCAGCTCGAACCGGGGTACGCAGTATTTT. Protein product: CASSSNRGTQYF.

The chain employs TRBV9 and TRBJ1-4, with 7 bases aligning to TRBD1. The CDR3 runs 15 residues. Trimming removed 0 bases from V and 2 bases from J; junction bases left unmatched: 1. From germline, CDR1 is SGDLS and CDR2 YYNGEE. In nucleotides, the CDR3 is TGTGCCAGCAGCGTAGGACAGGGCACTAATGAAAAACTGTTTTTT. Residues: CASSVGQGTNEKLFF.

The chain employs TRBV5-1 and TRBJ2-7; TRBD1 aligns across 7 bases. The CDR3 totals 13 residues. V was clipped by 4 bases and J by 3 bases; unmatched bases: 4. The V gene's germline CDR1 is SGHRS and CDR2 YFSETQ. The CDR3 reads CASSLGQVYEQYF. CDR3 bases: TGCGCCAGCAGCCTAGGACAGGTCTACGAGCAGTACTTC.

The chain employs TRBV5-1 and TRBJ2-7; a possible D gene is TRBD1 (7 bases). Per germline, CDR1 SGHRS and CDR2 YFSETQ. This CDR3 has 20 amino acids. Trimming shortened V by 1 base and J by 2 bases, and 28 bases separated the two germline ends. CDR3 sequence reads: CASSLRGGGENGAPAYEQYF. The CDR3 DNA reads TGCGCCAGCAGCTTGAGAGGGGGCGGGGAAAATGGGGCCCCTGCCTACGAGCAGTACTTC.

This chain joins TRBV28 and TRBJ1-2, with 10 bases matching TRBD1. Trimming removed 1 base from V and 8 bases from J; junction bases left unmatched: 16. The CDR3 spans 18 residues. Germline lookup yields CDR1 MDHEN and CDR2 SYDVKM. CDR3 DNA: TGTGCCAGCAGTTTATACCCCGGGACAGGGGCCCCTGCCGGGGGCTACACCTTC. It translates to CASSLYPGTGAPAGGYTF.

In this sample, this clone turned up once. The rearrangement joins TRBV6-5 to TRBJ2-7, with a weak D call TRBD1 (6 bases). Germline V gives CDR1 MNHEY, CDR2 SVGAGI. The length of the CDR3 is 16 residues. The V and J ends lost 0 bases and 0 bases respectively, with 12 bases between them. The CDR3 protein is CASSYSGTSSSYEQYF. The CDR3 nucleotides read TGTGCCAGCAGTTACTCAGGGACATCTAGCTCCTACGAGCAGTACTTC.

This sequence joins TRBV10-1 and TRBJ2-1; D gene unclear. This CDR3 comprises 11 residues. Germline values: CDR1 WNHNN, CDR2 SYGVQD (reference sequence). V lost 3 bases, J lost 7 bases, and 4 bases lay in between. The CDR3 DNA follows: TGCGCCAGCAGTGACAAAAATGAGCAGTTCTTC. Protein product: CASSDKNEQFF.

Here the CDR3 reads CASSLEGRLNYGYTF. CDR3 bases: TGTGCCAGCAGCTTGGAGGGGCGTCTCAACTATGGCTACACCTTC. The chain combines TRBV11-2 with TRBJ1-2, with TRBD1 as a possible D gene (5 bases). Germline V CDR1 and CDR2: SGHAT, FQNNGV. Trimming shortened V by 3 bases and J by 2 bases, and 13 bases separated the two germline ends. This CDR3 has 15 amino acids.

For this clone: An end of the junction does not agree with germline; a read error may underlie this. This rearrangement joins TRBV6-4 to TRBJ2-1, with TRBD1 matching 7 bases. Looked up from germline, CDR1 is MRHNA and CDR2 is SNTAGT. This CDR3 is built from 14 residues. The CDR3 DNA follows: TGTGCCAGTAGTGACCTAGGGGGCGGGCGTGAGCAGTTCTTC. Residues: CASSDLGGGREQFF.

Comments on this clone: One end of the junction varies from germline; a read error may be responsible. This chain uses TRBV7-7 with TRBJ2-6, with D possibly TRBD1 on 6 matching bases. Per the germline V gene, CDR1 is SSHAT and CDR2 is FNYEAQ (reference sequence). This CDR3 has 16 amino acids. The chain's CDR3 is CASSPSRGAGANVLTF. The CDR3 DNA reads as TGTGCTAGCAGCCCCTCCAGGGGAGCTGGGGCCAACGTCCTGACTTTC.

The chain couples TRBV24-1 to TRBJ2-1, with 9 positions matching TRBD1. The CDR3 covers 16 residues. Germline values: CDR1 KGHDR, CDR2 SFDVKD. J was trimmed by 4 bases and V by 2 bases; bases with no gene match: 5. The CDR3 reads CATSDSQGAPYNEQFF. The CDR3, as DNA: TGTGCCACCAGTGATTCACAGGGGGCCCCGTACAATGAGCAGTTCTTC.

There are a few counts of this clone. The J gene is TRBJ1-6, the V gene TRBV10-3; 9 nucleotides line up with TRBD1. After removal of 10 bases from V and 6 bases from J, the junction contained 4 bases not matched to a gene. The CDR3 loop spans 13 amino acids. Germline values: CDR1 ENHRY, CDR2 SYGVKD. The CDR3 reads CATRDRANSPLHF. Here the CDR3 DNA reads TGTGCCACCAGGGACAGGGCTAATTCACCCCTCCACTTT.

This rearrangement joins TRBV28 to TRBJ1-6; 7 positions agree with TRBD1. The CDR3 is 15 residues long. V shed 5 bases, J shed 8 bases, and the junction held 9 bases outside the gene matches. The germline V gene encodes CDR1 MDHEN and CDR2 SYDVKM. DNA for the CDR3: TGTGCCAGCAGTCTCCAGGGGGGCTGGGATTCACCCCTCCACTTT. As protein: CASSLQGGWDSPLHF.